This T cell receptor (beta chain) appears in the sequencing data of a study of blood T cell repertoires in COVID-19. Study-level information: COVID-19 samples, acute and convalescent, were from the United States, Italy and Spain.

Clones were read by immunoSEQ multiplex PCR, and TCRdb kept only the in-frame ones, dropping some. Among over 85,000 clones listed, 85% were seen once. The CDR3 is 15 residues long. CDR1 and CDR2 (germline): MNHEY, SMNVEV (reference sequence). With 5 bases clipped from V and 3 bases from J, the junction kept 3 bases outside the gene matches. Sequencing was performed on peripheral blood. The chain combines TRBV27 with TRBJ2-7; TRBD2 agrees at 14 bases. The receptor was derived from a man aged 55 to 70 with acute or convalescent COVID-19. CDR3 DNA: TGTGCCAGCAGTACCGGGACTAGCGGGAGCTACGAGCAGTACTTC. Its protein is CASSTGTSGSYEQYF.